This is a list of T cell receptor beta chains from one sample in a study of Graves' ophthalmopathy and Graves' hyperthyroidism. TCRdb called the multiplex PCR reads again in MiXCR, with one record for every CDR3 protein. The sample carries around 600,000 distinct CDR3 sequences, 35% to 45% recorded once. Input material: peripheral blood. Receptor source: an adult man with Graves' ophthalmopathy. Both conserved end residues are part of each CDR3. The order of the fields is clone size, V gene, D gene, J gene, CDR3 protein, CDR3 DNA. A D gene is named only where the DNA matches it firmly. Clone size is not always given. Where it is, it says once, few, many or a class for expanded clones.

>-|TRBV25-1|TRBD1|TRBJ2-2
CASSEYKGAANTGELFF
TGTGCCAGCAGTGAATATAAGGGGGCCGCGAACACCGGGGAGCTGTTTTTT
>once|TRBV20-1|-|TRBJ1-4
CSVTEQAMERLFF
TGCAGTGTTACGGAGCAGGCAATGGAAAGACTGTTTTTT
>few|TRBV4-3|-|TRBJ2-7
CASNTLKGTRITYEQYF
TGCGCCAGCAATACCCTGAAGGGGACACGAATTACCTACGAGCAGTACTTC
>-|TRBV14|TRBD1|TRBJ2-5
CASASAGTGQETQYF
TGCGCCAGCGCCTCGGCCGGGACAGGCCAAGAGACCCAGTACTTC
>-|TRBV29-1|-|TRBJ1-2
CSVEDGSGYTF
TGCAGCGTTGAAGATGGGAGTGGCTACACCTTC
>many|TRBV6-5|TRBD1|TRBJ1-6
CASSPGGVGNSPLHF
TGTGCCAGCAGTCCAGGGGGTGTCGGTAATTCACCCCTCCACTTT
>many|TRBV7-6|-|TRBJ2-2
CASSPRMAFTGELFF
TGTGCCAGCAGCCCGAGGATGGCTTTCACCGGGGAGCTGTTTTTT
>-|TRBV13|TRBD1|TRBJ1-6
CASSKDRAQTKSPLHF
TGTGCCAGCAGTAAGGACAGGGCCCAAACCAAATCACCCCTCCACTTT
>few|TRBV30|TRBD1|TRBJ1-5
CAWSVQQGAGQPQHF
TGTGCCTGGAGTGTACAGCAGGGGGCTGGGCAGCCCCAGCATTTT
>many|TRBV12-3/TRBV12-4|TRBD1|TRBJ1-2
CASRGEQGAGYGYTF
TGTGCCAGCAGGGGGGAACAGGGGGCTGGCTATGGCTACACCTTC
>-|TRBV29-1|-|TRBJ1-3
CSAGDSPGNTIYF
TGCAGCGCCGGGGACTCGCCTGGAAACACCATATATTTT
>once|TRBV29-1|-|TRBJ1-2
CSLGQLYGYTF
TGCAGCTTAGGACAGCTCTATGGCTACACCTTC
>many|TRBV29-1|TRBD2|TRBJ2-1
CSVTEASGAGNEQFF
TGCAGCGTTACTGAGGCTAGCGGGGCAGGCAATGAGCAGTTCTTC
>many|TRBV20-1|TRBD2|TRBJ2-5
CSVPKTSGRGTQYF
TGCAGTGTACCAAAGACTAGCGGGAGGGGGACCCAGTACTTC
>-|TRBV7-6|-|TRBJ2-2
CASTLRDSAIEGELFF
TGTGCCAGCACCCTTAGAGACTCAGCGATCGAGGGGGAGCTGTTTTTT
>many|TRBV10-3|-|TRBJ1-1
CAISLGTNTEAFF
TGTGCCATCAGTCTTGGGACGAACACTGAAGCTTTCTTT
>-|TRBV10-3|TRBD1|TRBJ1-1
CAIRPGQVDSEAFF
TGTGCCATCAGGCCGGGACAGGTTGACTCTGAAGCTTTCTTT
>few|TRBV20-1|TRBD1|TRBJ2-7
CSARDHGTGVYEQYF
TGCAGTGCTAGAGATCACGGGACAGGGGTCTACGAGCAGTACTTC
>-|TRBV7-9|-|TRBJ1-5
CASSLLQGNQPQHF
TGTGCCAGCAGCTTATTGCAGGGAAATCAGCCCCAGCATTTT
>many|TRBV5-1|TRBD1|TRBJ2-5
CASSQQQGQETQYF
TGCGCCAGCAGCCAACAACAGGGGCAAGAGACCCAGTACTTC
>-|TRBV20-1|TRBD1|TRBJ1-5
CSASPGTGVGQPQHF
TGCAGTGCTAGCCCAGGGACAGGGGTGGGACAGCCCCAGCATTTC
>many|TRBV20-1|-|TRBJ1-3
CSARDTSSGNTIYF
TGCAGTGCTAGAGATACGAGCTCTGGAAACACCATATATTTT
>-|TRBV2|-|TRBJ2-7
CASSYIRDTYEQYF
TGTGCCAGCAGTTACATCCGGGACACTTACGAGCAGTACTTC
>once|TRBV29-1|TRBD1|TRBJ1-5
CSSRQGVNQPQHF
TGCAGTTCTAGACAGGGTGTTAATCAGCCCCAGCATTTT
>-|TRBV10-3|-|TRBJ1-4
CASSRAGNEKLFF
TGTGCCAGCAGCCGGGCCGGGAATGAAAAACTGTTTTTT
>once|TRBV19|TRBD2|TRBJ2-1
CASSMGPRLAGGTEQFF
TGTGCCAGTAGTATGGGGCCTCGACTAGCGGGAGGGACGGAGCAGTTCTTC
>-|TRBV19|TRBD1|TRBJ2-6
CASSRGQSSGANVLTF
TGTGCCAGCTCACGGGGACAGAGCTCTGGGGCCAACGTCCTGACTTTC